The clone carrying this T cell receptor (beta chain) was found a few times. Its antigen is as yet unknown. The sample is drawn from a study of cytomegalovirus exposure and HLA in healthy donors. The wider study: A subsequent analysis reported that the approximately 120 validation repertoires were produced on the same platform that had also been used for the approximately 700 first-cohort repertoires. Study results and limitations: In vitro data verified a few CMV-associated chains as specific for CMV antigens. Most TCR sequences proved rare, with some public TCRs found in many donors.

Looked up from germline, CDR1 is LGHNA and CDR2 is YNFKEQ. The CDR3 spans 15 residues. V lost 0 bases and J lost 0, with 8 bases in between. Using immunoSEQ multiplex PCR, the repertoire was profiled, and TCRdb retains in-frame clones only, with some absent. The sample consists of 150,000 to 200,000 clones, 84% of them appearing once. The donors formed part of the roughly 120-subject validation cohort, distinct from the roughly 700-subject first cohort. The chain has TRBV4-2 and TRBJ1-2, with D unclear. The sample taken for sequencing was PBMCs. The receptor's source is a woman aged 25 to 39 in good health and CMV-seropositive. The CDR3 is CASSQEVVANYGYTF. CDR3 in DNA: TGTGCCAGCAGCCAAGAGGTAGTAGCTAACTATGGCTACACCTTC.